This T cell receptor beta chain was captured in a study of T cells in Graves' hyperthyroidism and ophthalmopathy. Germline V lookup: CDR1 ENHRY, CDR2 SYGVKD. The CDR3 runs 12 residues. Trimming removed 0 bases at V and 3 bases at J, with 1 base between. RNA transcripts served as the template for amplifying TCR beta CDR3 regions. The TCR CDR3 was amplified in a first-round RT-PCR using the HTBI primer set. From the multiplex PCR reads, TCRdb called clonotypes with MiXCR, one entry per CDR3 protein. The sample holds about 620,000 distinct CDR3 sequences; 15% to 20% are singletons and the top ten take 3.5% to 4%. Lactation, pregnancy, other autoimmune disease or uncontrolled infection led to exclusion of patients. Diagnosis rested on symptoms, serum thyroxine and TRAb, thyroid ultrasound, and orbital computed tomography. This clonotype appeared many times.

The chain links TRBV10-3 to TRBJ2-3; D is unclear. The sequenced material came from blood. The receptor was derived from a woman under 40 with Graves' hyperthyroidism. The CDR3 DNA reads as TGTGCCATCAGTGAGTCGACAGATACGCAGTATTTT. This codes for CAISESTDTQYF.